This T cell receptor (beta chain) was identified during a study of early stage breast cancer tumors. Overall study context: Average read coverage per sample was 9 to 10-fold.

This normal breast sample came from a site about 1.8-4.5 cm away from the tumor. Some clones are missing from TCRdb's copy, which holds only in-frame ones; the method was immunoSEQ multiplex PCR. The data contain about 15,000 clones, around 84% of them singletons. The germline gives CDR1 MGHDK, CDR2 SYGVNS. The CDR3 sequence is 14 residues long. V lost 2 bases, J lost 6 bases, and 11 bases lay in between. The specimen was normal breast tissue next to the tumor. This clonotype was obtained from a person under 45 with breast cancer. The chain links TRBV25-1 to TRBJ2-1; either TRBD1 or TRBD2 may supply D (5 bases each). The CDR3 nucleotides are TGTGCCAGCAGTGAACCCGGGACCCTCAATGAGCAGTTCTTC. Translated, it gives CASSEPGTLNEQFF.